The TCR beta chain under discussion was sequenced for a study of beta chain features in type 1 diabetes. Findings and limits, study-wide: All four CD4+ subsets of Type 1 diabetes patients contained TCRB CDR3s that were moderately but significantly shorter.

The investigators reverse transcribed all of the isolated RNA, so they sequenced expressed TCRB transcripts. The method was immunoSEQ multiplex PCR; TCRdb's version includes in-frame clones alone and lacks a portion of them. The sample has some 200,000 clones, under 20% seen once; the top ten hold about 0.092%. The CDR3 contains 14 residues. After removal of 4 bases from V and 0 bases from J, the junction contained 2 bases not matched to a gene. CDR1 MDHEN and CDR2 SYDVKM come from the germline V gene. Each population that was sorted was more than 98% pure. This clone has more than one count but fewer than ten. Its specificity is unknown.

The V call is TRBV28, the J call TRBJ1-1; the match to TRBD1 covers 7 bases. Sequencing used naive CD4+ T cells from blood. The origin of this receptor is a man in his thirties or forties with type 1 diabetes. The CDR3 nucleotides are TGTGCCAGCAGTTCGGGACAGCTGAACACTGAAGCTTTCTTT. It yields the protein CASSSGQLNTEAFF.